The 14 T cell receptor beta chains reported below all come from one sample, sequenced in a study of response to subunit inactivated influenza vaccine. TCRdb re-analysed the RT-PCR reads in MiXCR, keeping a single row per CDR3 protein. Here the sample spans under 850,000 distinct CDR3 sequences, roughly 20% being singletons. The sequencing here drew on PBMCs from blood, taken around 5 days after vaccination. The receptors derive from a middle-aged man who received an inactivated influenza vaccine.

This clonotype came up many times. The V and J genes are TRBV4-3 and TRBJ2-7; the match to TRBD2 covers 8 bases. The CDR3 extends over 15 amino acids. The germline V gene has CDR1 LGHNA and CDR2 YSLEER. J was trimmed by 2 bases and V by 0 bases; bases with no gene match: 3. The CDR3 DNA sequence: TGCGCCAGCAGCCAAGATACTAGCGGAACCTACGAGCAGTACTTC. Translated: CASSQDTSGTYEQYF.

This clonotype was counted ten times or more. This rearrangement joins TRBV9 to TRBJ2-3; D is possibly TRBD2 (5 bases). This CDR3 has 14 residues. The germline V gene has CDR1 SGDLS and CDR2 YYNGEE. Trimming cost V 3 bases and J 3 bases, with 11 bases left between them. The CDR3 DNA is TGTGCCAGCAGCGCTGAGCGGTTGACAGATACGCAGTATTTT. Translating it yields CASSAERLTDTQYF.

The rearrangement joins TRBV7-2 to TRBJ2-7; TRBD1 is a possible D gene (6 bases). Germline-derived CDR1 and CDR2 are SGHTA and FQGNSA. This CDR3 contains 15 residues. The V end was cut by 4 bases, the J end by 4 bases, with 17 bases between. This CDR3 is CASSSRLGAAYEQYF. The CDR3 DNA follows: TGTGCCAGCAGCTCTCGATTGGGGGCAGCATACGAGCAGTACTTC.

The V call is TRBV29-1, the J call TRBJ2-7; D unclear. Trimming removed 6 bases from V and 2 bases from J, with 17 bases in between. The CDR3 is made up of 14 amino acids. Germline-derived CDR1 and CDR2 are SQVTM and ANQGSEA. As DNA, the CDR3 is TGCAGCGTGACCGACCCCATCGGTCCCTACGAGCAGTACTTC. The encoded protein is CSVTDPIGPYEQYF.

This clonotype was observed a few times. As DNA, the CDR3 is TGTGCCAGCAGCGCTATCAGGGGGCTCGAATACAATGAGCAGTTCTTC. It specifies CASSAIRGLEYNEQFF. The rearrangement joins TRBV9 to TRBJ2-1; 8 nucleotides line up with TRBD1. This CDR3 comprises 16 residues. The germline CDR1 and CDR2 sequences are SGDLS and YYNGEE. The junction had 9 bases not matched to a gene; V was cut back by 3 bases and J by 4 bases.

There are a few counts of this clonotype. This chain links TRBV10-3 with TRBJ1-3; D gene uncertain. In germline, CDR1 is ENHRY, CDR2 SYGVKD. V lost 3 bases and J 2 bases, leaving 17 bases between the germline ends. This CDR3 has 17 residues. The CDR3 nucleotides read TGTGCCATCAGTGAAGTGCAAGCACCGGTACCTGGAAACACCATATATTTT. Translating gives CAISEVQAPVPGNTIYF.

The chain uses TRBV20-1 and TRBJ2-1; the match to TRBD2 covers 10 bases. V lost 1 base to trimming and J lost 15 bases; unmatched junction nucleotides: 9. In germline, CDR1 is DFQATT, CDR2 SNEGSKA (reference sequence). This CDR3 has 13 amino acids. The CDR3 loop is CSARVLAGTVRFF. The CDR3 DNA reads TGCAGTGCTAGAGTACTAGCGGGGACGGTTCGGTTCTTC.

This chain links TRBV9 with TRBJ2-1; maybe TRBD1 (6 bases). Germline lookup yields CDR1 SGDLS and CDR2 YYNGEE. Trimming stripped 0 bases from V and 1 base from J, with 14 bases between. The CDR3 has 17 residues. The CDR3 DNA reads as TGTGCCAGCAGCGTAGGCCCTTCTAGGGGGTCCTACAATGAGCAGTTCTTC. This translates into CASSVGPSRGSYNEQFF.

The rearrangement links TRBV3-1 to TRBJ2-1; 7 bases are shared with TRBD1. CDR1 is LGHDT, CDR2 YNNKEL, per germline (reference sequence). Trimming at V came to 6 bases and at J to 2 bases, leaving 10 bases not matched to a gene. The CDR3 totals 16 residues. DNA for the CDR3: TGTGCCAGCAGAGCTGCTGGGGACAGACCCTACAATGAGCAGTTCTTC. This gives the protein CASRAAGDRPYNEQFF.

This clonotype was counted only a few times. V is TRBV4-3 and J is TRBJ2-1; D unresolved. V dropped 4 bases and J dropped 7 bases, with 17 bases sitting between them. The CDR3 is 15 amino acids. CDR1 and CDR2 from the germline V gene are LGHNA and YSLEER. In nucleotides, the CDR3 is TGCGCCAGCAGCCCACGACACCACTTAGGTAATGAGCAGTTCTTC. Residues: CASSPRHHLGNEQFF.

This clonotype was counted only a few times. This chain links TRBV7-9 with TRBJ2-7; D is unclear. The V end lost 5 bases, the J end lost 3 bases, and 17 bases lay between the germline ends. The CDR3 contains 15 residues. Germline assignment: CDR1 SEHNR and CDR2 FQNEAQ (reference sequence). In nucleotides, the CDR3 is TGTGCCAGCAGCCCTTTGGAGAGGAACGGCTACGAGCAGTACTTC. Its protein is CASSPLERNGYEQYF.

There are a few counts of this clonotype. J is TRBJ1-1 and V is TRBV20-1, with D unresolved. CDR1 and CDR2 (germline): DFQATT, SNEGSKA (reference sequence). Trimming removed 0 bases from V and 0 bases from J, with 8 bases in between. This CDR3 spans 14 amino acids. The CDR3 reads CSARDGNMNTEAFF. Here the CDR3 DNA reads TGCAGTGCTAGAGATGGCAACATGAACACTGAAGCTTTCTTT.

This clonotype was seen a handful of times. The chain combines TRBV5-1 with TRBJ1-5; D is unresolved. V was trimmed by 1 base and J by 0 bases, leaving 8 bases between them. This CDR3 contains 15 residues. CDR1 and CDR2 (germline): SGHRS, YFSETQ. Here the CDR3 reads CASSLSPYSNQPQHF. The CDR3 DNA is TGCGCCAGCAGCTTGTCGCCTTATAGCAATCAGCCCCAGCATTTT. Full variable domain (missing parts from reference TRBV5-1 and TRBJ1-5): KAGVTQTPRYLIKTRGQQVTLSCSPISGHRSVSWYQQTPGQGLQFLFEYFSETQRNKGNFPGRFSGRQFSNSRSEMNVSTLELGDSALYLCASSLSPYSNQPQHFGDGTRLSIL.

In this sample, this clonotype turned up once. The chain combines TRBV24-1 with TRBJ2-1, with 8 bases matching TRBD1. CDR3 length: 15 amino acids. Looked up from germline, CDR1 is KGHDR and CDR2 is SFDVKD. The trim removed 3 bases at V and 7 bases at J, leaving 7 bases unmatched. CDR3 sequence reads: CATSDLGNRGNEQFF. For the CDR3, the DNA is TGTGCCACCAGTGATCTGGGCAACAGGGGGAATGAGCAGTTCTTC.